This T cell receptor beta chain was identified in a study of CD8+CD57+ T cells in acquired aplastic anemia. For the study at large: Sorted CD4+ and CD8+ cells gave a mean 3.2 ug DNA, range roughly 0.18 to 30 ug. Findings of the study overall: Patients versus controls showed no significant CD8+ Simpson's diversity difference.

This clonotype was counted once. Its antigen remains unidentified. In germline, CDR1 is KGHDR, CDR2 SFDVKD. The CDR3 is 14 amino acids. Trimming took off 3 bases at V and 4 bases at J, with 11 bases between the two ends. Flow cytometry had shown expanded CD8+CD57+ cells in the patients chosen for sequencing. Genomic DNA provided the template from which TCR beta VDJ and CDR3 profiles were obtained. One entry per CDR3 protein, called by TCRdb with MiXCR from the reads. The profile shows over 150,000 distinct CDR3 sequences, roughly 48% of them singletons. The chain carries TRBV24-1 and TRBJ1-2; D uncertain. The TCR originated in a human donor with aplastic anemia. The sample consisted of sorted CD4+, CD8+, or CD8+CD57+ T cells (not recorded which) from PBMCs. The DNA of the CDR3 is TGTGCCACCAGTGATAGCAGACGGGGCTATGGCTACACCTTC. Translated: CATSDSRRGYGYTF.